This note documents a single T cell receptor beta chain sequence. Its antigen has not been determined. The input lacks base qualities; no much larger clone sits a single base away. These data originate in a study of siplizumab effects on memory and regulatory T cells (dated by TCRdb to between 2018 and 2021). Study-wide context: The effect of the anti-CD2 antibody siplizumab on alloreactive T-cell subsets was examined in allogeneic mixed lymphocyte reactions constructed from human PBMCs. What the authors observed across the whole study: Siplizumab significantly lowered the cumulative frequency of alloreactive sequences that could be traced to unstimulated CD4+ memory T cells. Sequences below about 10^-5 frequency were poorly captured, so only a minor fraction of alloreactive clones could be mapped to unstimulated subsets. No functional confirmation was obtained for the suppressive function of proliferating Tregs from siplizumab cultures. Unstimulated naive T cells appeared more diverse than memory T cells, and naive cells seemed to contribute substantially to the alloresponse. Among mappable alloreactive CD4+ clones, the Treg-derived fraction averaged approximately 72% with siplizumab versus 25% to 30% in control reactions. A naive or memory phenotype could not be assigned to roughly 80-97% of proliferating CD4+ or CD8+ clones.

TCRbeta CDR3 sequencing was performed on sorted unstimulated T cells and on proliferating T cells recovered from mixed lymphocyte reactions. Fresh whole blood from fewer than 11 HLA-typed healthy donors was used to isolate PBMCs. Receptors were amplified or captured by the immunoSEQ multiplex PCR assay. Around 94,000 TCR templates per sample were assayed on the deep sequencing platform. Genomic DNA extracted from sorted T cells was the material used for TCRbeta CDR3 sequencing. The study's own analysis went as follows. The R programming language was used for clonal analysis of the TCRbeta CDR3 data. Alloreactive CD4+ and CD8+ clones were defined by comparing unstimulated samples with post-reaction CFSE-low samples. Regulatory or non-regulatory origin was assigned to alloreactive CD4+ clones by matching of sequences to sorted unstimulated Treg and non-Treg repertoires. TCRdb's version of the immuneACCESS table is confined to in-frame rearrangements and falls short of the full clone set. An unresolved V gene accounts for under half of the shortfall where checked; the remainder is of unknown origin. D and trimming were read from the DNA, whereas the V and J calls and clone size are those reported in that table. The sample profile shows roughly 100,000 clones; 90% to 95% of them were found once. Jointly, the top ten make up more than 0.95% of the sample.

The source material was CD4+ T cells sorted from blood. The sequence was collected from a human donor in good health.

The CDR3 corresponds to CAWSVGGTYGYTF. The DNA sequence is TGTGCCTGGAGTGTAGGAGGGACTTATGGCTACACCTTC. The sequence is built from TRBV30 and TRBJ1-2, and possibly TRBD1, on 5 matching bases. Spanning cysteine to phenylalanine, the CDR3 consists of 13 amino acids. Left in the record is the CDR3 DNA by itself, 39 bases read in frame from the first base. Taken from the germline V gene (reference sequence), the CDR1 and CDR2 loops are GTSNPN and SVGIG. Relative to germline, V is 0 bases shorter and J is 5 bases shorter, with 10 bases between their ends.